The rows below give T cell receptor beta chains drawn from one sample of a study of early T cells in non-severe SARS-CoV-2 infection. TCRdb re-called the 5' RACE reads through MiXCR, storing one row per CDR3 protein. The sample includes about 29,000 distinct CDR3 sequences, 4.5% of them seen just once. Sequencing was carried out using whole blood. Every receptor here comes from an adult who was a healthcare worker with PCR-confirmed SARS-CoV-2 infection or an uninfected control (not recorded which). Each CDR3 is given with its conserved first and last residue. The D gene is left open where the match is weak. For some rows the clone size is stated as once, few or many, or as a class when expanded; others skip it.

CDR3 protein: CASSLVNQPQHF
D gene: -
clone size: many
V gene: TRBV7-9

CDR3 protein: CASSFRPTGGNTGELFF
D gene: TRBD1
clone size: -
V gene: TRBV11-2

CDR3 protein: CAGSSLGVGDTQYF
D gene: -
clone size: -
V gene: TRBV7-6

CDR3 protein: CAWSAVRGEPYEQYF
D gene: -
clone size: many
V gene: TRBV30

CDR3 protein: CASSVTTAGELFF
D gene: -
clone size: many
V gene: TRBV9

CDR3 protein: CASSLEVSGIYEQYF
D gene: -
clone size: few
V gene: TRBV7-6

CDR3 protein: CSARGSDRTGGYTF
D gene: TRBD1
clone size: many
V gene: TRBV20-1

CDR3 protein: CAISEGETQYF
D gene: -
clone size: many
V gene: TRBV10-3

CDR3 protein: CASSPPGGGTDTQYF
D gene: -
clone size: many
V gene: TRBV19

CDR3 protein: CASSLFVYNEQFF
D gene: -
clone size: -
V gene: TRBV7-2

CDR3 protein: CAISEPSGEQFF
D gene: -
clone size: many
V gene: TRBV10-3

CDR3 protein: CSARRTSAYEQYF
D gene: TRBD2
clone size: -
V gene: TRBV20-1

CDR3 protein: CASSLFSWARSQETQYF
D gene: -
clone size: many
V gene: TRBV11-1

CDR3 protein: CASSQLAGDYGYTF
D gene: -
clone size: many
V gene: TRBV3-1

CDR3 protein: CATSDVDSYNEQFF
D gene: -
clone size: few
V gene: TRBV24-1

CDR3 protein: CSVAEVWNTEAFF
D gene: -
clone size: -
V gene: TRBV29-1

CDR3 protein: CASSATGAGYGYTF
D gene: TRBD1
clone size: many
V gene: TRBV6-6